These 15 T cell receptor beta chains originate from one sample sequenced in a study of CD8+ T cells in alopecia areata. Reverse transcription of extracted RNA yielded cDNA, which provided the sequencing template. Sequencing was performed with immunoSEQ multiplex PCR; in TCRdb, only in-frame clones are kept and a portion is missing. This sample has 150,000 to 200,000 clones; 50% to 60% occur once, and the top ten carry about 15%. Source: CD4+ T cells sorted from blood, taken at week 0. The source of these receptors is a human donor with alopecia areata.

The chain links TRBV19 to TRBJ2-7; D possibly corresponds to TRBD1 (6 bases). The germline gives CDR1 LNHDA, CDR2 SQIVND (reference sequence). CDR3 size: 13 residues. Deletions cut 4 bases from V and 6 bases from J, with 13 bases between. The CDR3: CASSRTAPGEQYF. CDR3 in DNA: TGTGCCAGTAGTAGGACAGCCCCGGGCGAGCAGTACTTC.

The chain has TRBV5-1 and TRBJ2-5; D is perhaps TRBD1 or TRBD2 (5 bases each). The CDR3 runs 14 residues. Germline V gene data show CDR1 as SGHRS and CDR2 as YFSETQ. Trimming removed 5 bases from V and 3 bases from J, with 14 bases in between. The chain's CDR3 is CASSRDLRKETQYF. The CDR3, as DNA: TGCGCCAGCAGTAGGGACCTACGCAAAGAGACCCAGTACTTC.

The J gene is TRBJ2-3, the V gene TRBV5-1; weak D call: TRBD1 (6 bases). The germline V gene has CDR1 SGHRS and CDR2 YFSETQ. This CDR3 region has 15 residues. V dropped 1 base and J dropped 0 bases, with 9 bases sitting between them. The CDR3 region is CASSLQGGSTDTQYF. CDR3 sequence (DNA): TGCGCCAGCAGCTTGCAAGGGGGAAGCACAGATACGCAGTATTTT.

This clone appeared a few times. Compared with germline, one end of the junction differs, possibly owing to a read error. The identical CDR3 is also encoded by other nucleotide sequences in the sample. This sequence joins TRBV11-3 and TRBJ1-1; 7 bases are shared with TRBD1. This CDR3 region has 14 residues. CDR1 is SGHNT, CDR2 YENEEA, per germline. This CDR3 is CASSSTGMNTEAFF. The CDR3 bases are TGTGCCAGCAGCTCGACAGGGATGAACACTGAAGCCTTCTTT.

This sequence joins TRBV5-6 and TRBJ2-1; D gene ambiguous. V lost 4 bases to trimming and J lost 15 bases, with 17 bases between them. This CDR3 comprises 12 residues. Germline V gene data show CDR1 as SGHDT and CDR2 as YYEEEE. The CDR3 sequence is CASSQVGQPAFF. Here the CDR3 DNA reads TGTGCCAGCAGCCAGGTCGGGCAACCCGCGTTCTTC.

This clone has a handful of counts. The CDR3 protein is CAWRGGRETQYF. In nucleotides, the CDR3 is TGTGCCTGGAGGGGGGGGAGAGAGACCCAGTACTTC. The J gene is TRBJ2-5, the V gene TRBV30; 7 nucleotides agree with TRBD2. The J segment lost 4 bases and the V segment lost 3 bases, leaving 2 bases of the junction unmatched. Germline V gives CDR1 GTSNPN, CDR2 SVGIG (reference sequence). CDR3 size: 12 residues.

The chain carries TRBV29-1 and TRBJ1-1; 7 bases match TRBD1. V trimming: 6 bases; J trimming: 0 bases; junction bases outside the gene matches: 10. Germline CDR1 reads SQVTM; CDR2 reads ANQGSEA. This CDR3 contains 15 residues. The CDR3 nucleotides read TGCAGCGTAGGGACAGATACGGTCATGAACACTGAAGCTTTCTTT. Protein: CSVGTDTVMNTEAFF.

The rearrangement links TRBV4-2 to TRBJ1-1; D ambiguous. The CDR3 totals 14 residues. V was trimmed by 4 bases and J by 0 bases, leaving 9 bases between them. Germline assignment: CDR1 LGHNA and CDR2 YNFKEQ. As DNA, the CDR3 is TGTGCCAGCAGCCCGAGTGGGATGAACACTGAAGCTTTCTTT. This encodes CASSPSGMNTEAFF.

This clone showed up many times. V gene TRBV7-2 combines with J gene TRBJ2-6; unclear D gene. The germline V gene has CDR1 SGHTA and CDR2 FQGNSA. V was clipped by 7 bases and J by 0 bases, with 4 bases between them. The CDR3 is made up of 13 amino acids. CDR3 nucleotides: TGTGCCAGCAAGTTCTCTGGGGCCAACGTCCTGACTTTC. Amino acids: CASKFSGANVLTF. Complete variable domain (other parts from reference TRBV7-2 and TRBJ2-6): GAGVSQSPSNKVTEKGKDVELRCDPISGHTALYWYRQSLGQGLEFLIYFQGNSAPDKSGLPSDRFSAERTGGSVSTLTIQRTQQEDSAVYLCASKFSGANVLTFGAGSRLTVL.

J is TRBJ1-6 and V is TRBV30; the D gene is possibly TRBD1 (5 bases). V lost 4 bases and J lost 10, with 20 bases in between. Germline CDR1 reads GTSNPN; CDR2 reads SVGIG (reference sequence). The CDR3 sequence is 15 residues long. The CDR3 spells CAWTVGEAGESPLHF. For the CDR3, the DNA is TGTGCCTGGACCGTGGGGGAGGCGGGGGAATCACCCCTCCACTTT.

The chain links TRBV15 to TRBJ2-6, with 9 nucleotides matching TRBD1. The CDR3 is 16 amino acids. Germline trimming cut 4 bases from V and 2 bases from J; bases unmatched to any gene: 3. Germline V gene sequence: CDR1 LNHNV, CDR2 YYDKDF (reference sequence). CDR3 sequence (DNA): TGTGCCACCAGCAAGGGGGACAGGGCTGGGGCCAACGTCCTGACTTTC. As protein: CATSKGDRAGANVLTF.

This clone was recorded a few times. This chain joins TRBV29-1 and TRBJ1-1; D is uncertain. V lost 4 bases and J 1 base, leaving 7 bases between the germline ends. The CDR3 spans 12 residues. Germline values: CDR1 SQVTM, CDR2 ANQGSEA. CDR3 sequence: CSVGEANTEAFF. The CDR3 DNA reads as TGCAGCGTTGGGGAAGCGAACACTGAAGCTTTCTTT.

This chain joins TRBV10-2 and TRBJ2-7, with D hard to call. Per the germline V gene, CDR1 is WSHSY and CDR2 is SAAADI. There are 14 residues in the CDR3. Deletions cut 8 bases from V and 6 bases from J, with 20 bases between. The CDR3: CASWLGPGTAEQYF. CDR3 in DNA: TGCGCCAGCTGGTTGGGCCCAGGAACCGCCGAGCAGTACTTC.

This clone was recorded once. This chain joins TRBV27 and TRBJ1-6; D not certain. Trimming pared 8 bases from V and 10 bases from J, leaving 9 bases between. Germline CDR1 reads MNHEY; CDR2 reads SMNVEV (reference sequence). CDR3 length equals 11 residues. The DNA of the CDR3 is TGTGCCAGCGGTATAAACTCACCCCTCCACTTT. Protein: CASGINSPLHF.

This chain uses TRBV29-1 with TRBJ1-4, with D possibly being TRBD1 (5 bases). Trimming shortened V by 8 bases and J by 0 bases, and 22 bases separated the two germline ends. This CDR3 has 17 amino acids. Germline V CDR1 and CDR2: SQVTM, ANQGSEA. DNA for the CDR3: TGCAGCTTCTCCTTCACAGGCTCCACCGCAACTAATGAAAAACTGTTTTTT. Its protein product is CSFSFTGSTATNEKLFF.